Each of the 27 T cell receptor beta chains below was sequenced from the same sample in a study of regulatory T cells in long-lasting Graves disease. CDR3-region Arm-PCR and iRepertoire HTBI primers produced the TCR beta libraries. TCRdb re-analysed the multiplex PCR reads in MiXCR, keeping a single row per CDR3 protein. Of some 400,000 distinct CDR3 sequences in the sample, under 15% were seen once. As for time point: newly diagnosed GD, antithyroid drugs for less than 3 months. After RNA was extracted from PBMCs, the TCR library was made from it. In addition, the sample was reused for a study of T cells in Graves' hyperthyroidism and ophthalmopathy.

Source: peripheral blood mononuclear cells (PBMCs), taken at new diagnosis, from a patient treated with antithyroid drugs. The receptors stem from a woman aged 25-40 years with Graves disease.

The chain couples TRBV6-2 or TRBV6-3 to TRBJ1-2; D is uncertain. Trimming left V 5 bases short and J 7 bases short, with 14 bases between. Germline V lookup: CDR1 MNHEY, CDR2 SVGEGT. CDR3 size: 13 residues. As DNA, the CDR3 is TGTGCCAGCAGTGAGACTCTTAGGGCTGGCTACACCTTC. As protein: CASSETLRAGYTF.

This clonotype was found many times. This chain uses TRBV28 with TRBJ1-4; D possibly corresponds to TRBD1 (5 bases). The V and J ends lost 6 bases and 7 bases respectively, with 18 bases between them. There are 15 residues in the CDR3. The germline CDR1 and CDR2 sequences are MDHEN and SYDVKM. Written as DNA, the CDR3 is TGTGCCAGCAGGTCAGGGAGTGCAGGCGCTGAAAAACTGTTTTTT. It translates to CASRSGSAGAEKLFF.

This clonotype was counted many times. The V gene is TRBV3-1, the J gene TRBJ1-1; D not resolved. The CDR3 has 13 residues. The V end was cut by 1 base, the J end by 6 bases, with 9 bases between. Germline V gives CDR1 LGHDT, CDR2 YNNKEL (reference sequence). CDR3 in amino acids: CASSQGRRAEAFF. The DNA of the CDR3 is TGTGCCAGCAGCCAAGGCAGGAGGGCTGAAGCTTTCTTT.

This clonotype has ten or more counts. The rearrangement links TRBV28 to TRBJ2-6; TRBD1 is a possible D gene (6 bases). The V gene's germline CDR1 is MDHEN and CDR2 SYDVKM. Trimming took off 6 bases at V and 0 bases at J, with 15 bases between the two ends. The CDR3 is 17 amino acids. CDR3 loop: CASSIGQLLSGANVLTF. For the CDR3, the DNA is TGTGCCAGCAGCATTGGACAGTTGCTCTCTGGGGCCAACGTCCTGACTTTC.

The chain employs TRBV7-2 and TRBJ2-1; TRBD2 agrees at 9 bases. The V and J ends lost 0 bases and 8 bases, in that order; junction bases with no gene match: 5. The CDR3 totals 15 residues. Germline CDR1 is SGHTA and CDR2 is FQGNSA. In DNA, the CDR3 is TGTGCCAGCAGCTTAGCCGCGGGAGGGCCCTATGAGCAGTTCTTC. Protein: CASSLAAGGPYEQFF.

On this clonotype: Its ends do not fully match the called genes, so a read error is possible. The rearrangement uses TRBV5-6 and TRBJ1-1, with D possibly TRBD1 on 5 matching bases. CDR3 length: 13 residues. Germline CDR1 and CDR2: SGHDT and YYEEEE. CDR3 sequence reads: CASNLGRATEAFF. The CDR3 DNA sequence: TGTGCCAGCAACTTGGGCAGGGCGACTGAAGCTTTCTTT.

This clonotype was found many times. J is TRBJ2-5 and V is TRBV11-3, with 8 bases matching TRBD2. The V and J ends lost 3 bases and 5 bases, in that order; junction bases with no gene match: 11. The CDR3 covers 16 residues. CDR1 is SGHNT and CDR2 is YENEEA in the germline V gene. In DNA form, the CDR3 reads TGTGCCAGCAGCTTCGCGGGGGGCATCAACACCGAGACCCAGTACTTC. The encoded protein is CASSFAGGINTETQYF.

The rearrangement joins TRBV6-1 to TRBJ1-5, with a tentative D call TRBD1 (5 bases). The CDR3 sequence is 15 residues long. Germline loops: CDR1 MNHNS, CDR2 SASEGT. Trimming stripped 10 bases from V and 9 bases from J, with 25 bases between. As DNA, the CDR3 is TGTGCCACCCAAAAAGCCGGGGACGGCTCCGGGCCCCAGCATTTT. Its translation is CATQKAGDGSGPQHF.

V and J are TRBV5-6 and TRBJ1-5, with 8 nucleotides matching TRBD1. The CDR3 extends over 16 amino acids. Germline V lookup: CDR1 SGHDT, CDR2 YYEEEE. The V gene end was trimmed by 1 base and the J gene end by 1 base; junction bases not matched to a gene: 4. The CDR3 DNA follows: TGTGCCAGCAGCTTGTACAGGGGGTTGAGCAATCAGCCCCAGCATTTT. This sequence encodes CASSLYRGLSNQPQHF.

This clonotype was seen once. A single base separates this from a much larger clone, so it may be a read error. DNA for the CDR3: TGCAATGCCACGCCGGGGCAGGGCCTCGAGACCCAGTACTTC. Its protein product is CNATPGQGLETQYF. The chain carries TRBV20-1 and TRBJ2-3; tentatively, D is TRBD1 or TRBD2 (5 bases each). The DNA matches TRBJ2-5 better at its end, which makes the J call doubtful. This CDR3 contains 14 residues. CDR1 and CDR2 from the germline V gene are DFQATT and SNEGSKA (reference sequence).

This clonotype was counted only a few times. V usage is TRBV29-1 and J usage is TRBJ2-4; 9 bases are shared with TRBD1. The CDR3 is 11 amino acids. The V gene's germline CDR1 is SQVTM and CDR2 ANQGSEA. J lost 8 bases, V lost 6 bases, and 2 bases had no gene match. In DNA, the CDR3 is TGCAGCGTGAGACAGGGGGACATTCAGTACTTC. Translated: CSVRQGDIQYF.

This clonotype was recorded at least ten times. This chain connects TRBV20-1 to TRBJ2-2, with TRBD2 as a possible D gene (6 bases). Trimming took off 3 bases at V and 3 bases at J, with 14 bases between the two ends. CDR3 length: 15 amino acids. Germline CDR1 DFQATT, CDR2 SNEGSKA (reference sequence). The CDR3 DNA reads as TGCAGTGCTAGCGCCAGGGAGGTTGACACCGGGGAGCTGTTTTTT. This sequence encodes CSASAREVDTGELFF.

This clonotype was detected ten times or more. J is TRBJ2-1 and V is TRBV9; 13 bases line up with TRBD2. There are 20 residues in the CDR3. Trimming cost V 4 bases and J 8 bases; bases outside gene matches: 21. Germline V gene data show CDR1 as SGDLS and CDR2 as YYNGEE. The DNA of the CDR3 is TGTGCCAGCAGCCCCGGCTGGGGGGGACTAGCGGGGACTGTTGGGGATGAGCAGTTCTTC. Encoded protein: CASSPGWGGLAGTVGDEQFF.

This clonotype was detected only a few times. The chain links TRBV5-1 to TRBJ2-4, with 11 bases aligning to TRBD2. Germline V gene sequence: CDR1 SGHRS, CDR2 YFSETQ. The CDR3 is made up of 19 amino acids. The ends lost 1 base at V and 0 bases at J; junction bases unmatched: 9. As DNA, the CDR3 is TGCGCCAGCAGCTTGATCCCGGGACTAGCGGACCTAGCCAAAAACATTCAGTACTTC. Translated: CASSLIPGLADLAKNIQYF. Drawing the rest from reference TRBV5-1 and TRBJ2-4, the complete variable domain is KAGVTQTPRYLIKTRGQQVTLSCSPISGHRSVSWYQQTPGQGLQFLFEYFSETQRNKGNFPGRFSGRQFSNSRSEMNVSTLELGDSALYLCASSLIPGLADLAKNIQYFGAGTRLSVL.

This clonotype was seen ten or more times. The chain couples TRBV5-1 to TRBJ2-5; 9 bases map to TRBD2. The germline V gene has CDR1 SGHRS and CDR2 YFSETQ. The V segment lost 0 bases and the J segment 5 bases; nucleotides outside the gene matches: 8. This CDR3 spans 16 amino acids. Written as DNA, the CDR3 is TGCGCCAGCAGCTTGGCCCCCCCGCGGGAGGGGGAGACCCAGTACTTC. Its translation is CASSLAPPREGETQYF.

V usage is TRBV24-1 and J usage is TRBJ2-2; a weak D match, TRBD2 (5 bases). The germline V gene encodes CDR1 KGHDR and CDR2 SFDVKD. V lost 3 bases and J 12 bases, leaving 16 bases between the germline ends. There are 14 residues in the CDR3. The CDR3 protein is CATSDTAGGSKLFF. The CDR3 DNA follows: TGTGCCACCAGTGATACCGCGGGCGGCTCTAAGCTGTTTTTT.

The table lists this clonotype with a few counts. CDR3 amino acids: CSARTGGSYNSPLHF. In DNA, the CDR3 is TGCAGTGCTAGGACAGGGGGGTCCTATAATTCACCCCTCCACTTT. The chain has TRBV20-1 and TRBJ1-6, with 9 bases fitting TRBD1. J gave up 1 base and V 3 bases, and 1 base lay outside the gene matches. This CDR3 is 15 amino acids long. The germline V gene encodes CDR1 DFQATT and CDR2 SNEGSKA (reference sequence).

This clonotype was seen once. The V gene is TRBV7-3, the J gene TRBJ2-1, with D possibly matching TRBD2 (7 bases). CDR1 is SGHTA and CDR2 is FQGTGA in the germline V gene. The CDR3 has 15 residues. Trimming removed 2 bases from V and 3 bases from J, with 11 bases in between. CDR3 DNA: TGTGCCAGCAGCTTAGGGGGGGCAAACTACAATGAGCAGTTCTTC. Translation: CASSLGGANYNEQFF.

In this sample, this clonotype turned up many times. DNA for the CDR3: TGCGCCAGCAGCTTGGAAGCTAGGGGAGCCGGTTCACCCCTCCACTTT. Its translation: CASSLEARGAGSPLHF. The V gene is TRBV5-1, the J gene TRBJ1-6, with TRBD1 as a possible D gene (5 bases). In germline, CDR1 is SGHRS, CDR2 YFSETQ. Trimming took off 0 bases at V and 9 bases at J, with 16 bases between the two ends. The CDR3 is made up of 16 amino acids.

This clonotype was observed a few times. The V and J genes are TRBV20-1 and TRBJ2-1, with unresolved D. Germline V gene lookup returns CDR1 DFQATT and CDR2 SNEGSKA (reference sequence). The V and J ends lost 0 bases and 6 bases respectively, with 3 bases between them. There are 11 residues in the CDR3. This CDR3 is CSARDPNEQFF. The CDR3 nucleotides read TGCAGTGCTAGAGACCCCAATGAGCAGTTCTTC.

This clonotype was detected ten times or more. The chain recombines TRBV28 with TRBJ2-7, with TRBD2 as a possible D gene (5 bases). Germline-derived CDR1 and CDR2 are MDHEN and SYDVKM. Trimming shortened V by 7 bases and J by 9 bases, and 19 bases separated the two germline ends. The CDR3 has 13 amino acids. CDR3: CASIGLALPGQYF. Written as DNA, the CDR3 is TGTGCCAGCATAGGCCTAGCCCTCCCCGGGCAGTACTTC.

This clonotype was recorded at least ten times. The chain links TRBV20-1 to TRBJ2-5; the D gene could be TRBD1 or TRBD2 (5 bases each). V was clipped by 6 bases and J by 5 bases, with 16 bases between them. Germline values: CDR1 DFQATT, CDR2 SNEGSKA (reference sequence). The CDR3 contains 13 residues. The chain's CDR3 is CSAPTGTSETQYF. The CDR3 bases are TGCAGTGCCCCCACCGGGACCTCGGAGACCCAGTACTTC.

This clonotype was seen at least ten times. The CDR3 region has the DNA TGTGCCAGCAGCACCGGGACTAGCTTTAACGAGCAGTACTTC. It codes for CASSTGTSFNEQYF. The J gene is TRBJ2-7, the V gene TRBV5-4; 9 bases match TRBD2. The length of the CDR3 is 14 residues. The J segment lost 5 bases and the V segment lost 4 bases, leaving 7 bases of the junction unmatched. Germline V CDR1 and CDR2: SGHNT, YYREEE (reference sequence).

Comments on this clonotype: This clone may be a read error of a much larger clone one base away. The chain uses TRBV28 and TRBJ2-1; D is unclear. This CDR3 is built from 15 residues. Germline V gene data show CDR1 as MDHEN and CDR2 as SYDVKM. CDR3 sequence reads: CAGSFVSGSYNEQFF. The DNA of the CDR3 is TGTGCCGGCAGTTTCGTCTCAGGCTCCTACAATGAGCAGTTCTTC.

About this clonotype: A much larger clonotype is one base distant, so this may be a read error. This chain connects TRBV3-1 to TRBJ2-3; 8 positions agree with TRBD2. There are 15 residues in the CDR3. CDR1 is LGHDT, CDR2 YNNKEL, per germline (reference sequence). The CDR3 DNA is TGTGCCAGCGGCCAAGCGGGAGCTTCTTCAGATACGCAGTATTTT. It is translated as CASGQAGASSDTQYF.

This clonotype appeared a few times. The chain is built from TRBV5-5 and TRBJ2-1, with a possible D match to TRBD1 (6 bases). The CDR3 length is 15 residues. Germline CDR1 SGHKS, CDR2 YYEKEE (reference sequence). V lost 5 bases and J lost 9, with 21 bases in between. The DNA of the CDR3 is TGTGCCAGCAGTTACGACTGGACAGCCCCGAGTGAGCAGTTCTTC. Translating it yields CASSYDWTAPSEQFF.

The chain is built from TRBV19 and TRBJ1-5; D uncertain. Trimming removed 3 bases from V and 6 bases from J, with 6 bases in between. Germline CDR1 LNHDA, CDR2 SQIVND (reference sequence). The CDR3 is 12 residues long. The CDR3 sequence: CASSITGQPQHF. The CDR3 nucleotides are TGTGCCAGTAGTATCACCGGTCAGCCCCAGCATTTT.